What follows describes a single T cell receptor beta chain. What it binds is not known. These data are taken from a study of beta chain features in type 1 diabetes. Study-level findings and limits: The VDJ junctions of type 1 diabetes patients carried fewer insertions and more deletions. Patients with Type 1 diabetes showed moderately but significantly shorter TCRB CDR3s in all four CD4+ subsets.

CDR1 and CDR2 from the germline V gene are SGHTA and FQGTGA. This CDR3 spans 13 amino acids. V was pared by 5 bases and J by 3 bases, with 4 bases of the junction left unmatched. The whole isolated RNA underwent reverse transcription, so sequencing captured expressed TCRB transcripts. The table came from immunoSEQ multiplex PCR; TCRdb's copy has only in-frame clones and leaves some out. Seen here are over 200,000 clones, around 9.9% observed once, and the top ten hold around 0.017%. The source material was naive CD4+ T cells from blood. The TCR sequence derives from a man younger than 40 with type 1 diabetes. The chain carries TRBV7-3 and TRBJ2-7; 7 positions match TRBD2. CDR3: CASSAASGYEQYF. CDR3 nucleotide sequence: TGTGCCAGCAGCGCAGCTAGCGGCTACGAGCAGTACTTC.